The 30 T cell receptor beta chains listed next were all sequenced from one sample in a study of beta chain features in type 1 diabetes. TCRB transcripts that were expressed got sequenced, as all of the isolated RNA had been reverse transcribed. The repertoire was sequenced with immunoSEQ multiplex PCR; TCRdb's copy has only in-frame clones and lacks some. Here the sample spans around 250,000 clones, 13% to 15% being singletons. Sequencing was carried out using naive CD4+ T cells from blood. These receptor sequences come from a woman aged 40 to 50 in good health.

This clone showed up just a few times. V and J are TRBV7-2 and TRBJ2-5, with 11 bases lining up with TRBD2. Germline trimming cut 0 bases from V and 6 bases from J; bases unmatched to any gene: 9. The CDR3 is 17 amino acids. Germline V CDR1 and CDR2: SGHTA, FQGNSA. The CDR3 spells CASSLASGTSGSKTQYF. DNA for the CDR3: TGTGCCAGCAGCTTAGCCTCCGGGACTAGCGGTTCAAAGACCCAGTACTTC.

This chain connects TRBV7-8 to TRBJ2-2; D perhaps matches TRBD1 (6 bases). V lost 5 bases to trimming and J lost 4 bases, with 14 bases between them. Germline assignment: CDR1 SGHVS and CDR2 FQNEAQ. This CDR3 contains 15 residues. DNA of the CDR3: TGTGCCAGCAGCCGTACAGGGTTAAGCACCGGGGAGCTGTTTTTT. Encoded protein: CASSRTGLSTGELFF.

The genes are TRBV27 and TRBJ2-5; 10 positions match TRBD1. Germline V gives CDR1 MNHEY, CDR2 SMNVEV (reference sequence). The V and J ends lost 6 bases and 3 bases, in that order; junction bases with no gene match: 7. CDR3 length equals 15 residues. CDR3 residues: CASRPVTGGEETQYF. The CDR3 nucleotides are TGTGCCAGCAGACCTGTGACAGGGGGCGAAGAGACCCAGTACTTC.

There are a few counts of this clone. The chain couples TRBV13 to TRBJ1-3; D is possibly TRBD1 (6 bases). The germline V and J ends were trimmed by 2 bases and 3 bases, with 11 bases remaining between them. Looked up from germline, CDR1 is PRHDT and CDR2 is FYEKMQ (reference sequence). The CDR3 runs to 15 residues. This CDR3 reads CASSLYREHGNTIYF. For the CDR3, the DNA is TGTGCCAGCAGCTTATACAGGGAGCATGGAAACACCATATATTTT.

This clone was seen more than once but under ten times. The V call is TRBV13, the J call TRBJ2-5, with TRBD1 as a possible D gene (5 bases). Per the germline V gene, CDR1 is PRHDT and CDR2 is FYEKMQ (reference sequence). The CDR3 loop spans 14 amino acids. The V and J ends lost 7 bases and 6 bases respectively, with 18 bases between them. Here the CDR3 DNA reads TGTGCCAGCACCACAAGGGGCCAGGAGAAGACCCAGTACTTC. It specifies CASTTRGQEKTQYF. Variable domain in full (rest from reference TRBV13 and TRBJ2-5): AAGVIQSPRHLIKEKRETATLKCYPIPRHDTVYWYQQGPGQDPQFLISFYEKMQSDKGSIPDRFSAQQFSDYHSELNMSSLELGDSALYFCASTTRGQEKTQYFGPGTRLLVL.

This clone was detected only a few times. The rearrangement links TRBV25-1 to TRBJ2-5; a possible D gene is TRBD1 (6 bases). From germline, CDR1 is MGHDK and CDR2 SYGVNS. Trimming left V 3 bases short and J 7 bases short, with 24 bases between. This CDR3 region has 17 residues. CDR3 amino acids: CASSDLTATTGRGTQYF. In DNA form, the CDR3 reads TGTGCCAGCAGTGACCTCACCGCAACGACAGGACGTGGGACCCAGTACTTC.

The chain links TRBV19 to TRBJ1-5; TRBD1 is a possible D gene (5 bases). This CDR3 contains 16 residues. V lost 6 bases, J lost 1 base, and 16 bases lay in between. CDR1 is LNHDA and CDR2 is SQIVND in the germline V gene (reference sequence). This CDR3 is CASRRGREGSNQPQHF. CDR3 in DNA: TGTGCCAGTAGACGGGGGAGAGAGGGAAGCAATCAGCCCCAGCATTTT.

A few counts support this clone. The chain joins TRBV13 to TRBJ1-2; 9 bases agree with TRBD1. The trim removed 5 bases at V and 3 bases at J, leaving 4 bases unmatched. The CDR3 has 14 residues. Germline CDR1 is PRHDT and CDR2 is FYEKMQ (reference sequence). The CDR3 protein is CASSGGQGHYGYTF. CDR3 nucleotide sequence: TGTGCCAGCAGCGGGGGACAGGGACACTATGGCTACACCTTC. Filled out from reference TRBV13 and TRBJ1-2, the complete variable domain reads AAGVIQSPRHLIKEKRETATLKCYPIPRHDTVYWYQQGPGQDPQFLISFYEKMQSDKGSIPDRFSAQQFSDYHSELNMSSLELGDSALYFCASSGGQGHYGYTFGSGTRLTVV.

The rearrangement joins TRBV2 to TRBJ2-5; unclear D gene. CDR1 is SNHLY, CDR2 FYNNEI, per germline. The CDR3 has 11 residues. Trimming shortened V by 5 bases and J by 5 bases, and 6 bases separated the two germline ends. CDR3 in amino acids: CASSLTETQYF. The CDR3 region has the DNA TGTGCCAGCAGTCTTACTGAGACCCAGTACTTC.

The chain combines TRBV2 with TRBJ2-4; D may be TRBD1 (5 bases). The V end was cut by 1 base, the J end by 8 bases, with 12 bases between. CDR1 SNHLY and CDR2 FYNNEI come from the germline V gene. The CDR3 covers 14 residues. The CDR3 bases are TGTGCCAGCAGTGAAGGTGGGGCTGGGGACATTCAGTACTTC. Encoded protein: CASSEGGAGDIQYF.

The chain links TRBV10-3 to TRBJ2-1, with 8 bases fitting TRBD1. The V and J ends lost 6 bases and 4 bases, in that order; junction bases with no gene match: 8. The CDR3 sequence is 15 residues long. Germline CDR1 reads ENHRY; CDR2 reads SYGVKD. The chain's CDR3 is CAISDDRGGYNEQFF. The CDR3 DNA reads TGTGCCATCAGCGACGACAGGGGTGGGTACAATGAGCAGTTCTTC.

This clone was recorded a few times. The chain carries TRBV2 and TRBJ1-1, with 8 positions matching TRBD1. From germline, CDR1 is SNHLY and CDR2 FYNNEI. CDR3 length: 14 amino acids. The junction had 6 bases not matched to a gene; V was cut back by 6 bases and J by 3 bases. The CDR3 here is CASSYGQGYTEAFF. The CDR3 DNA is TGTGCCAGCAGCTATGGACAGGGCTACACTGAAGCTTTCTTT.

The chain recombines TRBV15 with TRBJ2-1; D is perhaps TRBD2 (7 bases). CDR3 length: 15 amino acids. The ends were cut back, 3 bases at V and 9 bases at J, with 18 bases in the middle. The germline CDR1 and CDR2 sequences are LNHNV and YYDKDF (reference sequence). In DNA, the CDR3 is TGTGCCACCAGCAGCGGGGGGCCGGGGAGACGTGAGCAGTTCTTC. Translating it yields CATSSGGPGRREQFF.

This chain connects TRBV7-9 to TRBJ2-3; maybe TRBD1 (6 bases). This CDR3 has 14 residues. V shed 5 bases and J shed 0 bases, with 9 bases lying between them. Germline V gene data show CDR1 as SEHNR and CDR2 as FQNEAQ (reference sequence). The CDR3 DNA reads TGTGCCAGCAGCCGGGGACAAAGCACAGATACGCAGTATTTT. It yields the protein CASSRGQSTDTQYF. The full variable domain, completed using reference TRBV7-9 and TRBJ2-3, is DTGVSQNPRHKITKRGQNVTFRCDPISEHNRLYWYRQTLGQGPEFLTYFQNEAQLEKSRLLSDRFSAERPKGSFSTLEIQRTEQGDSAMYLCASSRGQSTDTQYFGPGTRLTVL.

This clone was recorded a few times. The chain recombines TRBV11-2 with TRBJ1-6; perhaps TRBD1 as D (5 bases). Germline lookup yields CDR1 SGHAT and CDR2 FQNNGV. Deletions cut 5 bases from V and 0 bases from J, with 20 bases between. This CDR3 contains 19 residues. This chain's CDR3 is CASSEEGLKSRSYNSPLHF. The CDR3 nucleotides are TGTGCCAGCAGCGAGGAGGGGCTGAAGAGTCGCTCCTATAATTCACCCCTCCACTTT.

This chain joins TRBV21-1 and TRBJ1-2; TRBD1 reflects the table's D call only, with no check against the DNA. TRBV21-1 has pseudogene status. The CDR3 totals 11 residues. CDR3 sequence: CASRDSYGYTF. CDR3 coding DNA: TGTGCCAGCAGGGACAGCTATGGCTACACCTTC.

The CDR3: CASSDIGTGHYEQYF. CDR3 bases: TGCGCCAGCAGTGATATAGGGACAGGGCACTACGAGCAGTACTTC. The V gene is TRBV10-2, the J gene TRBJ2-7, with 9 nucleotides matching TRBD1. The V gene's germline CDR1 is WSHSY and CDR2 SAAADI. V lost 3 bases, J lost 3 bases, and 6 bases stayed unmatched. This CDR3 is 15 amino acids long.

This chain connects TRBV5-4 to TRBJ1-4; 7 positions match TRBD1. V lost 4 bases and J lost 5; bases outside the gene matches: 8. Germline V gene lookup returns CDR1 SGHNT and CDR2 YYREEE (reference sequence). The length of the CDR3 is 15 residues. The CDR3 DNA follows: TGTGCCAGCAGCCAAAGGACAGGCGAAAATGAAAAACTGTTTTTT. It yields the protein CASSQRTGENEKLFF.

This clone was counted ten times or more. As DNA, the CDR3 is TGCGCCAGCAGGAGGGGACAGGGCGTCTACGAGCAGTACTTC. It codes for CASRRGQGVYEQYF. V is TRBV23-1 and J is TRBJ2-7, with 9 bases identical to TRBD1. TRBV23-1 is assigned to the ORF class and has an uncertain function. V shed 6 bases and J 3 bases; nucleotides not matched to a gene: 6. The CDR3 length is 14 residues.

This clone came up a few times. This sequence joins TRBV15 and TRBJ2-3; 10 bases are a match to TRBD2. The CDR3 is 16 amino acids. CDR1 is LNHNV, CDR2 YYDKDF, per germline (reference sequence). The ends lost 3 bases at V and 5 bases at J; junction bases unmatched: 8. CDR3 amino acids: CATSRGVAGGQDTQYF. CDR3 bases: TGTGCCACCAGCAGGGGAGTAGCGGGGGGCCAAGATACGCAGTATTTT. Using reference TRBV15 and TRBJ2-3 for the parts outside the CDR3, the full variable domain is DAMVIQNPRYQVTQFGKPVTLSCSQTLNHNVMYWYQQKSSQAPKLLFHYYDKDFNNEADTPDNFQSRRPNTSFCFLDIRSPGLGDTAMYLCATSRGVAGGQDTQYFGPGTRLTVL.

V is TRBV7-2 and J is TRBJ1-5; D not resolved. V was pared by 1 base and J by 0 bases, with 7 bases between. CDR1 SGHTA and CDR2 FQGNSA come from the germline V gene. The CDR3 contains 15 residues. For the CDR3, the DNA is TGTGCCAGCAGCTTAGGACATTATAGCAATCAGCCCCAGCATTTT. Translation gives CASSLGHYSNQPQHF. The complete variable domain, with remaining parts taken from reference TRBV7-2 and TRBJ1-5, reads GAGVSQSPSNKVTEKGKDVELRCDPISGHTALYWYRQSLGQGLEFLIYFQGNSAPDKSGLPSDRFSAERTGGSVSTLTIQRTQQEDSAVYLCASSLGHYSNQPQHFGDGTRLSIL.

This clone has a handful of counts. The chain couples TRBV18 to TRBJ1-2, with a weak D call TRBD1 (5 bases). CDR3 size: 15 residues. The germline gives CDR1 KGHSH, CDR2 LQKENI. Trimming cost V 6 bases and J 1 base, with 15 bases left between them. As DNA, the CDR3 is TGTGCCAGCTCCCCAGGTGGAGGGGATAACTATGGCTACACCTTC. Its protein product is CASSPGGGDNYGYTF.

The rearrangement links TRBV27 to TRBJ2-2; 8 bases fit TRBD2. The junction had 5 bases not matched to a gene; V was cut back by 6 bases and J by 2 bases. The CDR3 sequence is 15 residues long. Per germline, CDR1 MNHEY and CDR2 SMNVEV (reference sequence). The CDR3 region is CASSVSGANTGELFF. The CDR3 DNA sequence: TGTGCCAGCAGCGTTAGCGGGGCTAACACCGGGGAGCTGTTTTTT.

This clone turned up a few times. The chain couples TRBV19 to TRBJ2-3, with a possible D match to TRBD1 (6 bases). Trimming pared 3 bases from V and 6 bases from J, leaving 16 bases between. Germline CDR1 LNHDA, CDR2 SQIVND (reference sequence). The CDR3 loop spans 15 amino acids. In DNA form, the CDR3 reads TGTGCCAGTAGTATCGTAAGGGGGAAAGGGGATACGCAGTATTTT. It codes for CASSIVRGKGDTQYF.

The V gene is TRBV6-5, the J gene TRBJ2-3; 8 bases agree with TRBD2. With 6 bases clipped from V and 5 bases from J, the junction kept 10 bases outside the gene matches. The germline V gene encodes CDR1 MNHEY and CDR2 SVGAGI. This CDR3 region has 15 residues. The CDR3 loop reads CASSPGGGPIDTQYF. The CDR3 coding sequence is TGTGCCAGCAGCCCCGGGGGGGGGCCTATAGATACGCAGTATTTT.

The V and J genes are TRBV14 and TRBJ1-4; D is ambiguous. CDR1 is SGHDN, CDR2 FVKESK, per germline. The CDR3 is 13 amino acids. The V end was cut by 6 bases, the J end by 7 bases, with 12 bases between. CDR3 sequence reads: CASSLGSGEKLFF. The CDR3 DNA is TGTGCCAGCAGTCTCGGCTCGGGTGAAAAACTGTTTTTT. The entire variable domain, with the rest obtained from reference TRBV14 and TRBJ1-4, is as follows: EAGVTQFPSHSVIEKGQTVTLRCDPISGHDNLYWYRRVMGKEIKFLLHFVKESKQDESGMPNNRFLAERTGGTYSTLKVQPAELEDSGVYFCASSLGSGEKLFFGSGTQLSVL.

Only a few counts were recorded for this clone. This chain connects TRBV7-9 to TRBJ2-7; weak D call: TRBD2 (5 bases). CDR1 is SEHNR, CDR2 FQNEAQ, per germline (reference sequence). The CDR3 contains 12 residues. Trimming took 1 base from V and 10 from J, leaving 11 bases between them. The CDR3, as DNA: TGTGCCAGCAGCTTAGGGACTGACTTTCAGTACTTC. It codes for CASSLGTDFQYF.

The rearrangement uses TRBV29-1 and TRBJ2-1, with 12 bases matching TRBD2. Trimming took 3 bases from V and 9 from J; bases not matched to a gene: 9. This CDR3 contains 15 residues. Germline V gene data show CDR1 as SQVTM and CDR2 as ANQGSEA. Here the CDR3 DNA reads TGCAGCGTTGATAGGCTAGCGGGGGGGCCGGGTGAGCAGTTCTTC. Its protein is CSVDRLAGGPGEQFF.

V and J are TRBV27 and TRBJ2-1; D ambiguous. This CDR3 spans 15 amino acids. Looked up from germline, CDR1 is MNHEY and CDR2 is SMNVEV (reference sequence). The V and J ends lost 8 bases and 2 bases respectively, with 16 bases between them. The CDR3 sequence is CASCLERAPYNEQFF. The CDR3, as DNA: TGTGCCAGCTGCCTAGAGAGAGCCCCCTACAATGAGCAGTTCTTC.

The J gene is TRBJ1-6, the V gene TRBV13; possibly TRBD1 for D (6 bases). The V gene's germline CDR1 is PRHDT and CDR2 FYEKMQ (reference sequence). The ends were cut back, 2 bases at V and 6 bases at J, with 11 bases in the middle. The CDR3 contains 15 residues. CDR3 in DNA: TGTGCCAGCAGCTTAACTACAGGGCTTAATTCACCCCTCCACTTT. Translation: CASSLTTGLNSPLHF.